This T cell receptor (beta chain) was recovered during a study of blood T cell repertoires in COVID-19. This CDR3 is built from 14 residues. Germline assignment: CDR1 LNHDA and CDR2 SQIVND (reference sequence). V was trimmed by 5 bases and J by 6 bases, leaving 14 bases between them. Per the study methods: Using reference gene primer amplification, nucleated cell counts were estimated. The table came from immunoSEQ multiplex PCR; TCRdb's copy has only in-frame clones and leaves some out. V and J calls and clone size are as listed in that table; D and trimming were resolved from the DNA. Among 90,000 to 130,000 clones listed, 70% to 90% were seen once.

The sample was peripheral blood. The V call is TRBV19, the J call TRBJ2-4; possibly TRBD1 for D (6 bases). The receptor's source is a middle-aged man with acute or convalescent COVID-19. CDR3 protein: CASSYREGGNIQYF. The CDR3 DNA reads as TGTGCCAGTAGTTACAGGGAAGGAGGAAACATTCAGTACTTC.